The 7 T cell receptor beta chains below come from one sample, sequenced in a study of cytomegalovirus exposure and HLA in healthy donors. The study ran its PCR with 60 Vbeta and 13 Jbeta primers. Sequencing used immunoSEQ multiplex PCR; TCRdb keeps in-frame clones, though not all of them. Of under 150,000 clones listed, about 80% are singletons. Input material: PBMCs. These receptor sequences come from a male donor in good health and CMV-seropositive.

This clone was seen just once. The V and J genes are TRBV27 and TRBJ2-7; tentatively, D is TRBD1 (6 bases). The CDR3 length is 15 residues. Trimming stripped 6 bases from V and 4 bases from J, with 19 bases between. Germline assignment: CDR1 MNHEY and CDR2 SMNVEV (reference sequence). The CDR3 nucleotides are TGTGCCAGCAGCCACACCGGCAGGGGCTGGTACGAGCAGTACTTC. It specifies CASSHTGRGWYEQYF.

The chain employs TRBV7-9 and TRBJ1-6; TRBD1 matches at 12 bases. CDR1 is SEHNR and CDR2 is FQNEAQ in the germline V gene (reference sequence). The CDR3 has 15 amino acids. V lost 1 base to trimming and J lost 9 bases; unmatched junction nucleotides: 1. In DNA form, the CDR3 reads TGTGCCAGCAGCTTAGGGGGACAGGGGGCTTCACCCCTCCACTTT. This codes for CASSLGGQGASPLHF.

This chain joins TRBV28 and TRBJ1-1; 7 bases line up with TRBD1. The CDR3 runs to 16 residues. CDR1 is MDHEN, CDR2 SYDVKM, per germline. V lost 4 bases, J lost 3 bases, and 11 bases stayed unmatched. The DNA for the CDR3 is TGTGCCAGCAGTTCCGACAGGGTTAGGCGTTACACTGAAGCTTTCTTT. Translation gives CASSSDRVRRYTEAFF.

The gene calls are TRBV7-2 and TRBJ1-5; TRBD1 is a possible D gene (5 bases). V lost 1 base and J 1 base, leaving 14 bases between the germline ends. The CDR3 is 17 residues long. Germline CDR1 reads SGHTA; CDR2 reads FQGNSA. For the CDR3, the DNA is TGTGCCAGCAGCTTAGGCTTAGGGGTTTCGAGCAATCAGCCCCAGCATTTT. Translating it yields CASSLGLGVSSNQPQHF.

The chain has TRBV15 and TRBJ2-1; 9 bases fit TRBD1. Germline trimming cut 3 bases from V and 7 bases from J; bases unmatched to any gene: 13. CDR1 is LNHNV and CDR2 is YYDKDF in the germline V gene (reference sequence). The CDR3 extends over 17 amino acids. CDR3 bases: TGTGCCACCAGCAGCTATGTAGGGACAGGGTTATCTAATGAGCAGTTCTTC. This encodes CATSSYVGTGLSNEQFF.

The genes are TRBV27 and TRBJ2-3, with 14 bases that match TRBD2. CDR1 and CDR2 from the germline V gene are MNHEY and SMNVEV (reference sequence). The CDR3 length is 17 residues. V dropped 4 bases and J dropped 11; count of bases not matched to a gene: 14. The CDR3 DNA is TGTGCCAGCAGTTCACGAGCCGGGACTAGCGGGAGAGGTGAGCAGTATTTT. This codes for CASSSRAGTSGRGEQYF.

The rearrangement links TRBV2 to TRBJ2-5; 11 positions agree with TRBD2. Near its end, the DNA agrees better with TRBJ2-7, so the J call may be wrong. The length of the CDR3 is 15 residues. Per the germline V gene, CDR1 is SNHLY and CDR2 is FYNNEI. The CDR3, as DNA: TGTGCCAGCAGGGAGGTAGCGGGAGGGATAGACGAGCAGTACTTC. It yields the protein CASREVAGGIDEQYF.